The rows below give T cell receptor beta chains drawn from one sample of a study of kidney transplant recipient with SARS-CoV-2 infection. TCRdb independently ran MiXCR on the reads; one entry per CDR3 protein. The sample consists of roughly 250,000 distinct CDR3 sequences, around 26% of them appearing once. The material was a blood sample, obtained at baseline and on day 111 from a kidney transplant recipient. Receptors originate from a male patient between 25 and 39 years old who had COVID-19 and was a kidney transplant recipient. Some T cells may originate from the graft donor. CDR3s include the opening cysteine and the closing phenylalanine or tryptophan. Each record gives: CDR3 DNA, CDR3 protein, clone size, J gene, D gene, V gene. The D gene is left open where the match is weak. Rows give clone size only sometimes, using once, few, many, or a class for an expanded clone.

TGTGCCTGGTGGGGGGGGAGTCGATCAGCCCAGCATTTT CAWWGGSRSAQHF . TRBJ1-5 . TRBV30
TGCAGTGCCAGAGGACAGTACACTGAAGCTTTCTTT CSARGQYTEAFF many TRBJ1-1 . TRBV20-1
TGTGCCAGCATCGGGGGAGAAACCTACAATGAGCAGTTCTTC CASIGGETYNEQFF many TRBJ2-1 . TRBV5-4
TGTGCCAGCAGCCCCCCTACAGGGGTCACCTACAATGAGCAGTTCTTC CASSPPTGVTYNEQFF . TRBJ2-1 TRBD1 TRBV7-9
TGCAGCGTTAGGCTAGCGGATTCAGATACGCAGTATTTT CSVRLADSDTQYF . TRBJ2-3 TRBD2 TRBV29-1
TGTGCCAGCAGTCCCCCATTTCCGAGCGGGGAGCTGTTTTTT CASSPPFPSGELFF many TRBJ2-2 . TRBV27
TGTGCCAGCAGCCCAGGGGGAGCATACTACGAGCAGTACTTC CASSPGGAYYEQYF many TRBJ2-7 TRBD1 TRBV7-9
TGCAGTGCTAGACCCTTTTCTAGCGGGAGGGCCGGTAGCACAGATACGCAGTATTTT CSARPFSSGRAGSTDTQYF . TRBJ2-3 TRBD2 TRBV20-1
TGTGCCAGCAGTAGGACAGCGAACACTGAAGCTTTCTTT CASSRTANTEAFF many TRBJ1-1 . TRBV7-7
TGTGCCAGCAGTCAAACAGGGGGCGCGGGTGAAGCTTTCTTT CASSQTGGAGEAFF many TRBJ1-1 TRBD1 TRBV11-2
TGTGCCAGCTCTGTCACTCATCCACGAAAGACCTATGGCTACACCTTC CASSVTHPRKTYGYTF many TRBJ1-2 . TRBV5-8
TGTGCCAGCAGTTTCCGGGACAGGGAATGGGACATTCAGTACTTC CASSFRDREWDIQYF many TRBJ2-4 TRBD1 TRBV27
TGTGCCAGCAGCTCGCCGCCGACAGGGCCCGTCACAGATACGCAGTATTTT CASSSPPTGPVTDTQYF few TRBJ2-3 TRBD1 TRBV7-2
TGTGCCAGCAGCGGCAGGCAGGTCGTTAGAAAGACCTATGGCTACACCTTC CASSGRQVVRKTYGYTF many TRBJ1-2 . TRBV16
TGTGCCAGCAGCAACGGACTAGCGGGAGGGCCGTATGAGCAGTTCTTC CASSNGLAGGPYEQFF . TRBJ2-1 TRBD2 TRBV11-1
TGTACCAGCAGCTTCGGACTAGCGGCACCCGGGGATGAGCAGTTCTTC CTSSFGLAAPGDEQFF . TRBJ2-1 TRBD2 TRBV7-2
TGTGCCTGGGCCTACCTGCGTTATAGAAAGACCTATGGCTACACCTTC CAWAYLRYRKTYGYTF . TRBJ1-2 . TRBV30
TGCAGTGCTGGCGGCCTTAGGGATCAGCCCCAGCATTTT CSAGGLRDQPQHF many TRBJ1-5 . TRBV20-1
TGCGCCAGCAGCTTGGTGCTAGCGGGAGGTACGGGGAACGGGCAGTACTTC CASSLVLAGGTGNGQYF . TRBJ2-5 TRBD2 TRBV5-1
TGTGCCAGCCGGTGGTCGTACTCAAGAAAGACCCATGGCTACACCTTC CASRWSYSRKTHGYTF . TRBJ1-2 . TRBV9
TGTGCCAGCAGCGCCGTGAATCCCATTTCAGGCTTGACCGGGGAGCTGTTTTTT CASSAVNPISGLTGELFF many TRBJ2-2 . TRBV3-1
TGTGCCAGCAGCATCGGGGCATACCATGGAAAGACCTATGGCTACACCTTC CASSIGAYHGKTYGYTF many TRBJ1-2 . TRBV7-9
TGCGCCAGCAGCTTCCACCGGGACAAGAGCACAGATACGCAGTATTTT CASSFHRDKSTDTQYF many TRBJ2-3 . TRBV4-3
TGCGGTGCTAGTGATGGCGGGGGGGACTCCTACAATGAGCAGTTCTTC CGASDGGGDSYNEQFF . TRBJ2-1 TRBD2 TRBV20-1
TGTGCCACCAGCAGAGGAACTAGCGCGCAAGAGACCCAGTACTTC CATSRGTSAQETQYF few TRBJ2-5 TRBD2 TRBV15
TGTGCCTGGGGACACACGACAGGGAGCTACGAGCAGTACTTC CAWGHTTGSYEQYF many TRBJ2-7 TRBD1 TRBV30
TGTGCCATCAGTGAGTCCGTCTTGAGCGGGAGGGTGATAGATACGCAGTATTTT CAISESVLSGRVIDTQYF . TRBJ2-3 TRBD2 TRBV10-3
TGTGCCAGTAGTGTCCCGAAGACAAATCGAAAGACCTATGGCTACACCTTC CASSVPKTNRKTYGYTF many TRBJ1-2 . TRBV19
TGTGCCAGCAGTTTAGAAACTATCGCGGCCATGAACACTGAAGCTTTCTTT CASSLETIAAMNTEAFF many TRBJ1-1 . TRBV12-3/TRBV12-4
TGTGCCAGCACCCGAAGGGGGTTCGATGAGCAGTTCTTC CASTRRGFDEQFF many TRBJ2-1 . TRBV27
TGTGCCAGCAGCTTACAAGACCAAGAGACCCAGTACTTC CASSLQDQETQYF many TRBJ2-5 . TRBV7-8
TGTGCCAGCAGCCTTCCGTATCCCATTTCAGGCTTGACCGGGGAGCTGTTTTTT CASSLPYPISGLTGELFF many TRBJ2-2 . TRBV3-1
TGTGCCAGCAGTTTCCCCCGGACTAGCGGGGGCACCGGGGAGCTGTTTTTT CASSFPRTSGGTGELFF many TRBJ2-2 TRBD2 TRBV6-6
TGTGCCAGCAGTTACTCCTCAGGGTCTGGAAACACCATATATTTT CASSYSSGSGNTIYF many TRBJ1-3 . TRBV6-5
TGTGCCACCAGTCTGACAAGTAGTACCAGAAAGACCTATGGCTACACCTTC CATSLTSSTRKTYGYTF . TRBJ1-2 . TRBV24-1
TGCGCCAGCAGCCAACCAGGGGCAGGAGAAAAACTGTTTTTT CASSQPGAGEKLFF many TRBJ1-4 . TRBV4-1
TGTGCCAGCAGCCCTCCCCGGGACAGGGGGCAAAAACTGTTTTTT CASSPPRDRGQKLFF many TRBJ1-4 TRBD1 TRBV11-2
TGTGCCATCAGCCGCGGGACGGACTATGGCTACACCTTC CAISRGTDYGYTF many TRBJ1-2 . TRBV10-3
TGTGCCAGCAGTTACTCTAGGCTAGCGGGAGAATTGTCTTGGCAGTACTTC CASSYSRLAGELSWQYF many TRBJ2-7 TRBD2 TRBV6-5
TGTGCCAGTAGCGGAAGGGGCCCAAACACTGAAGCTTTCTTT CASSGRGPNTEAFF many TRBJ1-1 . TRBV19
TGCAGCGTTGAGGATGGGTCCTACGAGCAGTACTTC CSVEDGSYEQYF . TRBJ2-7 . TRBV29-1
TGTGCCAGCAGCTTGGGACAGGGAGGGAACGCTGAAGCTTTCTTT CASSLGQGGNAEAFF . TRBJ1-1 TRBD1 TRBV11-2
TGTGCCAGCAGCGTAGATTGGAATGAGCAGTTCTTC CASSVDWNEQFF many TRBJ2-1 . TRBV9
TGTGCCAGCAGTGATTCTGGACGGACTAATGAAAAACTGTTTTTT CASSDSGRTNEKLFF . TRBJ1-4 . TRBV2
TGCGCCAGCAGCTTGGCTCTAGGACAGGGGGCTTTCTTT CASSLALGQGAFF many TRBJ1-1 TRBD1 TRBV5-1
TGTGCCAGCAGCTTGTTTCAGGGGCCAGCAACTAATGAAAAACTGTTTTTT CASSLFQGPATNEKLFF many TRBJ1-4 . TRBV5-4